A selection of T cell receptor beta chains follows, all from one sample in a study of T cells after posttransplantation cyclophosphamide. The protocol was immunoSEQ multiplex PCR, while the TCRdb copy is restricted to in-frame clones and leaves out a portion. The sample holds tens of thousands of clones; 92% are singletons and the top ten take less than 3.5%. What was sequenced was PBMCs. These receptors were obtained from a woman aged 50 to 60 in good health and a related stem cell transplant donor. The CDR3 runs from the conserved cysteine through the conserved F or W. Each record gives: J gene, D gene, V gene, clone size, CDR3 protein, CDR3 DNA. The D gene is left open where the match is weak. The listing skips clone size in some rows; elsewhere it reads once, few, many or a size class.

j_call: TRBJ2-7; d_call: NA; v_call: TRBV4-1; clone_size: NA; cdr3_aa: CASSQGGGDRHYEQYF; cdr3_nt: TGCGCCAGCAGCCAAGGGGGAGGGGACAGGCACTACGAGCAGTACTTC
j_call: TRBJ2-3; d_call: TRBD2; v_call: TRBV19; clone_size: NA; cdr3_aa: CASSSPGLAGGATQYF; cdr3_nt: TGTGCCAGTAGTTCCCCGGGACTAGCGGGAGGCGCTACGCAGTATTTT
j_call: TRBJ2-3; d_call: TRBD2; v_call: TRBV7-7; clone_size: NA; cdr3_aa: CASSPRLAGGTDTQYF; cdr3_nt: TGTGCTAGCAGCCCACGACTAGCGGGAGGGACAGATACGCAGTATTTT
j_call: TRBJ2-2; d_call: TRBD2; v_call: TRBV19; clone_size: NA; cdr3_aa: CASSGTSYKAELFF; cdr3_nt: TGTGCCAGCTCCGGGACTAGCTATAAGGCGGAGCTGTTTTTT
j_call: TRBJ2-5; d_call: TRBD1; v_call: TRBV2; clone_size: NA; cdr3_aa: CASSEWRDRGLETQYF; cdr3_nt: TGTGCCAGCAGTGAATGGAGGGACAGGGGGCTGGAGACCCAGTACTTC
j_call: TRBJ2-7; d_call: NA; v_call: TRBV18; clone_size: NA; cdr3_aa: CASSPSRGTYEQYF; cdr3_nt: TGTGCCAGCTCACCATCTCGCGGTACCTACGAGCAGTACTTC
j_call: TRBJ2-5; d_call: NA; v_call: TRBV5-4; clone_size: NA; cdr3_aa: CASSLNIQETQYF; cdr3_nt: TGTGCCAGCAGCTTGAATATACAAGAGACCCAGTACTTC
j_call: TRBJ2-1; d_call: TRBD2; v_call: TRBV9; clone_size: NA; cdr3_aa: CASSVAEREVFGEQFF; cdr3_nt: TGTGCCAGCAGCGTAGCGGAGCGGGAGGTGTTCGGGGAGCAGTTCTTC
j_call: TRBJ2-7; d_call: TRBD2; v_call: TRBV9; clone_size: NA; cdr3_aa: CASSVGQTSGPYEQYF; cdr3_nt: TGTGCCAGCAGCGTAGGGCAGACTAGCGGACCCTACGAGCAGTACTTC
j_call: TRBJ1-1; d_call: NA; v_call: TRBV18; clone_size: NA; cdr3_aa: CASSPPAGENTEAFF; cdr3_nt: TGTGCCAGCTCACCACCAGCGGGGGAGAACACTGAAGCTTTCTTT
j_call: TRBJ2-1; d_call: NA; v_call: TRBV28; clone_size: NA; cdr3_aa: CASSPTRGGGSEQFF; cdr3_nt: TGTGCCAGCAGTCCAACAAGGGGGGGAGGGAGTGAGCAGTTCTTC
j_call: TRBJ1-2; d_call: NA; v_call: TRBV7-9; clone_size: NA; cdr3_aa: CASSVAAGSSYYGYTF; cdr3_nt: TGTGCCAGCAGCGTCGCGGCAGGGTCTTCCTACTATGGCTACACCTTC
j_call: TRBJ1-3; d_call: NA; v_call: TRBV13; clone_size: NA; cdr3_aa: CASSLKTRGNTIYF; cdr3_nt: TGTGCCAGCAGCTTAAAGACACGAGGAAACACCATATATTTT
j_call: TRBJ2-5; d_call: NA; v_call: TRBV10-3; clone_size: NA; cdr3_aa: CATTGGWGGQKTQYF; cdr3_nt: TGTGCCACTACCGGAGGGTGGGGCGGACAAAAGACCCAGTACTTC
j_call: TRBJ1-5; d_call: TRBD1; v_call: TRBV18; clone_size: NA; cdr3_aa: CASSGQGLRPQHF; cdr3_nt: TGTGCCAGCTCCGGACAGGGATTGAGGCCCCAGCATTTT
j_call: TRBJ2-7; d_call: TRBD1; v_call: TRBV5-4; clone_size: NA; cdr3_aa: CASSLGQGSEQYF; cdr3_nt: TGTGCCAGCAGTTTAGGACAGGGTAGCGAGCAGTACTTC
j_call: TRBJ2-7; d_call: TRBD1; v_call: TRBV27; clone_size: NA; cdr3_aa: CASSDRGGYEQYF; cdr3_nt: TGTGCCAGCAGTGACAGGGGGGGCTACGAGCAGTACTTC
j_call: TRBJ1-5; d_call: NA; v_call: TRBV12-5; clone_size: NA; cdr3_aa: CASGLDTVPQHF; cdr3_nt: TGTGCTAGTGGTTTGGATACGGTGCCCCAGCATTTT
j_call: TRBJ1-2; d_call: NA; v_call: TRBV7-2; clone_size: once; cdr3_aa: CASSLGQRLDGLYGYTF; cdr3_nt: TGTGCCAGCAGCTTAGGCCAGCGGCTAGACGGCCTCTATGGCTACACCTTC
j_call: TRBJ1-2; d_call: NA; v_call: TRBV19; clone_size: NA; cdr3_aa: CASERTAANYGYTF; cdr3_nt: TGTGCCAGCGAGAGGACAGCGGCTAACTATGGCTACACCTTC
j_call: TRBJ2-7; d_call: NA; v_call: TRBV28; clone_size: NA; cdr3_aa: CASSFIGGNSEEQYF; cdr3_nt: TGTGCCAGCAGTTTCATCGGCGGGAATTCTGAAGAGCAGTACTTC
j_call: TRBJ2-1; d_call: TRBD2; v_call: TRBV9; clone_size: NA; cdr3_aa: CASSPSGSPSYNEQFF; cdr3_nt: TGTGCCAGCAGCCCTAGCGGGAGTCCCTCCTACAATGAGCAGTTCTTC
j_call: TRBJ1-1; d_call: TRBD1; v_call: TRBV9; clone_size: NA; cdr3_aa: CASSVGTGMNTEAFF; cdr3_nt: TGTGCCAGCAGCGTGGGGACAGGGATGAACACTGAAGCTTTCTTT
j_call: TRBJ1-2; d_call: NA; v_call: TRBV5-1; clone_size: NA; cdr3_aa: CASSTGSDYGYTF; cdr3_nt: TGCGCCAGCAGTACAGGGAGCGACTATGGCTACACCTTC
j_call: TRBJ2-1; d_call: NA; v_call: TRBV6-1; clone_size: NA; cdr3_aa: CASSEAVVVRGDNEQFF; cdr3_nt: TGTGCCAGCAGTGAAGCGGTGGTAGTCCGGGGAGACAATGAGCAGTTCTTC
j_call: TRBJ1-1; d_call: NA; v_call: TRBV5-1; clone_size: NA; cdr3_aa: CASTWALRTHQGITEAFF; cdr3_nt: TGCGCCAGCACTTGGGCCCTACGGACTCATCAGGGGATAACTGAAGCTTTCTTT
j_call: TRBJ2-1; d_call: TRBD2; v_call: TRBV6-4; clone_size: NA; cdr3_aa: CASSVHFSGSSYNEQFF; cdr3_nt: TGTGCCAGCAGTGTCCACTTTAGCGGGAGCTCCTACAATGAGCAGTTCTTC
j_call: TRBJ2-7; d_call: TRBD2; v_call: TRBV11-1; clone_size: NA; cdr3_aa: CASSSLAGLAGYEQYF; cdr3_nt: TGTGCCAGCAGCTCTCTTGCGGGACTAGCGGGATACGAGCAGTACTTC
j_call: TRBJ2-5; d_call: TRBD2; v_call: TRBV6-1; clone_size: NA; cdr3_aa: CASSVPSGGAIETQYF; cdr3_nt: TGTGCCAGCAGTGTCCCTAGCGGGGGGGCCATAGAGACCCAGTACTTC
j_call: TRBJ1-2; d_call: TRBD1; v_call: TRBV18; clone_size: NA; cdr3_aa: CASSPPDREYGYTF; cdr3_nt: TGTGCCAGCTCACCACCGGACAGGGAGTATGGCTACACCTTC
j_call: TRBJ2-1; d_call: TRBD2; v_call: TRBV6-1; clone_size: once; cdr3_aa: CASSEGRGGLEEQFF; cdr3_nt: TGTGCCAGCAGTGAAGGGCGGGGGGGGCTGGAAGAGCAGTTCTTC
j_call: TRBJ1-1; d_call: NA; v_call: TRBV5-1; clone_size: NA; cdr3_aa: CASSFRGGTEAFF; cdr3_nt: TGCGCCAGCAGCTTCAGGGGTGGAACTGAAGCTTTCTTT
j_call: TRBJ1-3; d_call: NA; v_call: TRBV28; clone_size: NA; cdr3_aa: CASSIRQEPGNTIYF; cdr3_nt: TGTGCCAGCAGCATCAGACAGGAACCTGGAAACACCATATATTTT
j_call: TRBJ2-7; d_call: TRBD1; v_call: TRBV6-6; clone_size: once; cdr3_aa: CASSYLGTGSYEQYF; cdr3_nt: TGTGCCAGCAGTTACCTTGGGACAGGGAGCTACGAGCAGTACTTC
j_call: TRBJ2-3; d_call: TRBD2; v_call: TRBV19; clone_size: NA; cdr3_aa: CASSGGTSGYSTDTQYF; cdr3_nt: TGTGCCAGTAGCGGCGGGACTAGCGGCTATAGCACAGATACGCAGTATTTT
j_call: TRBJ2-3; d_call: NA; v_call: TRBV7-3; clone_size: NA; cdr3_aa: CASSELGGDTQYF; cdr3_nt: TGTGCCAGCAGCGAATTAGGGGGAGATACGCAGTATTTT
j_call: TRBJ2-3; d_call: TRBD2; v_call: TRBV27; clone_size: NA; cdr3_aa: CASSSRGSGYITDTQYF; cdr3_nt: TGTGCCAGCAGTTCCCGTGGTAGCGGGTACATCACAGATACGCAGTATTTT
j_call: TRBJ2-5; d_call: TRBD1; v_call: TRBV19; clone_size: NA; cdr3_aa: CASTPDRGTGGETQYF; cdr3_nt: TGTGCCAGTACCCCAGACAGGGGGACGGGCGGGGAGACCCAGTACTTC
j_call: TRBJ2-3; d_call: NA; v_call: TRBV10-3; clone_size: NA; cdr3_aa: CATSTLAGVSDTQYF; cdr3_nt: TGTGCCACCAGTACCCTAGCAGGGGTTTCAGATACGCAGTATTTT
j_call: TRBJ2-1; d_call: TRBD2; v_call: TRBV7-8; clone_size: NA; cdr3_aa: CASSSLAGVSHNEQFF; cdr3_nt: TGTGCCAGCAGCAGTTTAGCGGGAGTTTCTCACAATGAGCAGTTCTTC
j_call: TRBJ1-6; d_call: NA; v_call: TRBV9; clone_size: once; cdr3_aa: CASSLQGNSPLHF; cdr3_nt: TGTGCCAGCAGCCTGCAGGGGAATTCACCCCTCCACTTT
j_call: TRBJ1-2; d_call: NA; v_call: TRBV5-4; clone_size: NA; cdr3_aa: CASSSGVNAGYTF; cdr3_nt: TGTGCCAGCAGCTCAGGGGTTAATGCTGGCTACACCTTC
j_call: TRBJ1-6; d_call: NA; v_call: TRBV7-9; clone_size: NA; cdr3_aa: CASSFGGARNSPLHF; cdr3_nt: TGTGCCAGCAGCTTCGGGGGGGCCAGGAATTCACCCCTCCACTTT
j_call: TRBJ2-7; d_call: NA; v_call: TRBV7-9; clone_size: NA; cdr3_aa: CASSLTPSDLAYEQYF; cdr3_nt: TGTGCCAGCAGCTTAACGCCGTCAGACTTAGCCTACGAGCAGTACTTC
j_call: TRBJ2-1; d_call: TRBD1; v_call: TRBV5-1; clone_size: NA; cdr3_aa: CASKGQTLEQFF; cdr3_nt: TGCGCCAGCAAGGGACAGACCCTAGAGCAGTTCTTC
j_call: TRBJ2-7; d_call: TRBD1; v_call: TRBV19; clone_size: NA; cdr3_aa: CASSMIPGTGGGSYEQYF; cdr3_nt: TGTGCCAGTAGTATGATCCCAGGGACAGGGGGCGGTTCCTACGAGCAGTACTTC
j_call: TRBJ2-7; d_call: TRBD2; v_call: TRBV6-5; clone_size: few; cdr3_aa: CASSYSGRNEQYF; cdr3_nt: TGTGCCAGCAGTTACTCCGGGAGGAACGAGCAGTACTTC
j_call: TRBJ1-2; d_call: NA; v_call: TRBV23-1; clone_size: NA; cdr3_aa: CASSQRARVEGGYGYTF; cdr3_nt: TGCGCCAGCAGTCAACGGGCCAGGGTGGAAGGGGGCTATGGCTACACCTTC